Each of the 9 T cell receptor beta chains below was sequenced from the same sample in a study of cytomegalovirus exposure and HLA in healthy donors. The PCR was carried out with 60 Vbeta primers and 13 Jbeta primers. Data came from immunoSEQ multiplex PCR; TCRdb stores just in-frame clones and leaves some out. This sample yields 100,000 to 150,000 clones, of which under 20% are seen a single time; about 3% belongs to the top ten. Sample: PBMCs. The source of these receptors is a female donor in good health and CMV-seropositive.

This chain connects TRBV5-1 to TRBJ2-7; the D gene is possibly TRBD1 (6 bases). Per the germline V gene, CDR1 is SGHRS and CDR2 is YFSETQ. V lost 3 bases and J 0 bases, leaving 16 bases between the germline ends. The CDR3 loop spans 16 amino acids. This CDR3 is CASSSVDRSSSYEQYF. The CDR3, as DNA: TGCGCCAGCAGCTCTGTCGACAGGTCTAGCTCCTACGAGCAGTACTTC.

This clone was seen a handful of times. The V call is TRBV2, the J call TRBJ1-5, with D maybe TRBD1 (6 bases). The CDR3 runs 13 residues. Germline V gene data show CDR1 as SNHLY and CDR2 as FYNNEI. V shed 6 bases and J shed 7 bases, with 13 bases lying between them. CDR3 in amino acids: CASRGQGLQPQHF. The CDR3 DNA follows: TGTGCCAGCAGGGGCCAGGGGCTCCAGCCCCAGCATTTT.

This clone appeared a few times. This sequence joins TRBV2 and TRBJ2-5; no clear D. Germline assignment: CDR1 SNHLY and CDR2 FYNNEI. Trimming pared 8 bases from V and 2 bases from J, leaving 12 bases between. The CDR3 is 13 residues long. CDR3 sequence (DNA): TGTGCCAGCGTCCTCCAGGTACAAGAGACCCAGTACTTC. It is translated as CASVLQVQETQYF.

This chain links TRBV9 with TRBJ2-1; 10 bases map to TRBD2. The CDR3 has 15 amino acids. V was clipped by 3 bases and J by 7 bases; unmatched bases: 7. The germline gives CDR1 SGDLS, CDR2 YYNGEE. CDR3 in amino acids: CASSEGAGGGNEQFF. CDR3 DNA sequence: TGTGCCAGCAGCGAGGGAGCGGGGGGGGGAAATGAGCAGTTCTTC.

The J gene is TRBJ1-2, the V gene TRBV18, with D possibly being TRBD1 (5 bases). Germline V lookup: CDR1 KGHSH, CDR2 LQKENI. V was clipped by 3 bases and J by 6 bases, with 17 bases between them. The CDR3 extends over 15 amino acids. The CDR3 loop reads CASSPPGMGRNGYTF. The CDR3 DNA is TGTGCCAGCTCACCGCCAGGGATGGGAAGGAATGGCTACACCTTC. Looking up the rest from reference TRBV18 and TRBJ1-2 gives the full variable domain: NAGVMQNPRHLVRRRGQEARLRCSPMKGHSHVYWYRQLPEEGLKFMVYLQKENIIDESGMPKERFSAEFPKEGPSILRIQQVVRGDSAAYFCASSPPGMGRNGYTFGSGTRLTVV.

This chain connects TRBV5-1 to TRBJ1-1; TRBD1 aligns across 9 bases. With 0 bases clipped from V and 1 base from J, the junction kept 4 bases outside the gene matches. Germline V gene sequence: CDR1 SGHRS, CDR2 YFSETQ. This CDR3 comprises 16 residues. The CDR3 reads CASSLGDRVPNTEAFF. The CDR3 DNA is TGCGCCAGCAGCTTGGGGGACAGGGTTCCGAACACTGAAGCTTTCTTT. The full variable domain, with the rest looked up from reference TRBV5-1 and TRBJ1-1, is KAGVTQTPRYLIKTRGQQVTLSCSPISGHRSVSWYQQTPGQGLQFLFEYFSETQRNKGNFPGRFSGRQFSNSRSEMNVSTLELGDSALYLCASSLGDRVPNTEAFFGQGTRLTVV.

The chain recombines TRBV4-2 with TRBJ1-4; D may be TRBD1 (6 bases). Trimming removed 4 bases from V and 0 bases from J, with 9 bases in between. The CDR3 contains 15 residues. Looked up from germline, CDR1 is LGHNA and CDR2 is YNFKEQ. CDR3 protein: CASSLQGPTNEKLFF. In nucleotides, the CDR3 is TGTGCCAGCAGCCTACAGGGCCCAACTAATGAAAAACTGTTTTTT.

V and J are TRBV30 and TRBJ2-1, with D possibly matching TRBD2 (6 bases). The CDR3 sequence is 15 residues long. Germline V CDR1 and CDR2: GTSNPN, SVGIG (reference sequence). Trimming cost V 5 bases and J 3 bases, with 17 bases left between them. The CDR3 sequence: CAWLGRRELYNEQFF. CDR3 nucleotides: TGTGCCTGGCTCGGAAGACGGGAGCTCTACAATGAGCAGTTCTTC.

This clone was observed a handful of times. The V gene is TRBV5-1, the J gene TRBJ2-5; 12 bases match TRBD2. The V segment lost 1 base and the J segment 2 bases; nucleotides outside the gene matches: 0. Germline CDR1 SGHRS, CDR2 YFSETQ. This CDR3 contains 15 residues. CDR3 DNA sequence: TGCGCCAGCAGCTTGCTAGCGGGGGGGCAAGAGACCCAGTACTTC. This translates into CASSLLAGGQETQYF.